This T cell receptor (beta chain) was sequenced for a study of blood T cell repertoires in COVID-19. Study-level background: Sites in the United States, Italy and Spain provided acute and convalescent COVID-19 samples. From T cells, B-cell-depleted T cells, or PBMCs came the material, which was cDNA or gDNA.

The CDR3 runs to 17 residues. Trimming cost V 0 bases and J 8 bases; bases outside gene matches: 14. Germline V CDR1 and CDR2: SGDLS, YYNGEE. The authors' processing: For nucleated cells, counts were estimated from reference gene primer amplification. The method was immunoSEQ multiplex PCR; TCRdb's version includes in-frame clones alone and lacks a portion of them. The DNA gave D and trimming, while V, J and clone size come from that table. The table has a few hundred thousand clones, about 85% seen once; the top ten hold around 3.4%. The rearrangement uses TRBV9 and TRBJ1-2; 9 bases fit TRBD1. The sequence was collected from a woman between 18 and 30 years old with acute or convalescent COVID-19. The specimen sequenced was peripheral blood. CDR3 coding DNA: TGTGCCAGCAGCGTAGCCGGGGGACAGGGCCTCGGTCGGGGCTACACCTTC. Its translation is CASSVAGGQGLGRGYTF.